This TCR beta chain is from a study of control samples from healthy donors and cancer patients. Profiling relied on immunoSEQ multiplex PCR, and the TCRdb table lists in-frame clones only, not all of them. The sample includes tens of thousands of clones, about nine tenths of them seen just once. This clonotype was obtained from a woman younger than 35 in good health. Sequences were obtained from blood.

CDR3 in amino acids: CASSYSSGGLGDTQYF. The CDR3, as DNA: TGTGCCAGCAGTTACTCGAGCGGGGGCTTGGGGGATACGCAGTATTTT. This sequence joins TRBV6-5 and TRBJ2-3; 8 nucleotides agree with TRBD2. CDR1 and CDR2 from the germline V gene are MNHEY and SVGAGI. The CDR3 is 16 amino acids. J gave up 6 bases and V 0 bases, and 8 bases lay outside the gene matches.